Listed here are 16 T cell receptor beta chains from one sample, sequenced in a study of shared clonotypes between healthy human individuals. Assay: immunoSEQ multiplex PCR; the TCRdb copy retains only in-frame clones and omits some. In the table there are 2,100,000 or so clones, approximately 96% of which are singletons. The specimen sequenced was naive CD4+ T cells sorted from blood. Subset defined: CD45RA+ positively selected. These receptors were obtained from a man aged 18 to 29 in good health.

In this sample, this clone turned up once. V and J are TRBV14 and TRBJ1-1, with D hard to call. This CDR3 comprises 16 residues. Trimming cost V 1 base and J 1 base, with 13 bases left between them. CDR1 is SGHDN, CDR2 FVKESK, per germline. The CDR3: CASSQVLPTRNTEAFF. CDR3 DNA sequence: TGTGCCAGCAGCCAAGTCCTGCCAACCAGGAACACTGAAGCTTTCTTT.

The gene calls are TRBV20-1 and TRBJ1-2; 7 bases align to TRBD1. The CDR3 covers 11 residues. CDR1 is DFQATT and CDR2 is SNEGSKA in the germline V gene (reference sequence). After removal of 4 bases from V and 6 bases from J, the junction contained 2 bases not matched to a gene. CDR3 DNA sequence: TGCAGTGCTACGGGGACAGATGGCTACACCTTC. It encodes CSATGTDGYTF.

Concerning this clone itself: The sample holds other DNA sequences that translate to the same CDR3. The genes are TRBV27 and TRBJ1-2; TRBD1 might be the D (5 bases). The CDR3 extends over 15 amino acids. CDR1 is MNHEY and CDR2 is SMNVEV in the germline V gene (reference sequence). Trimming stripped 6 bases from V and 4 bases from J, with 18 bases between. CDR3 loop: CASSPVGDLGYGYTF. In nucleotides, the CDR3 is TGTGCCAGCAGCCCGGTGGGGGATTTGGGCTATGGCTACACCTTC.

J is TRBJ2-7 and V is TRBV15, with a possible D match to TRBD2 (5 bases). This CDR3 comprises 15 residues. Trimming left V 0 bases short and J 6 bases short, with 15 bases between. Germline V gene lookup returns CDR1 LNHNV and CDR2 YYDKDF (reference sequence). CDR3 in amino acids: CATSRDSAGLLEQYF. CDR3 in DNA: TGTGCCACCAGCAGAGATAGCGCAGGACTGCTCGAGCAGTACTTC. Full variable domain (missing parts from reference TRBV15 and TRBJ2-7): DAMVIQNPRYQVTQFGKPVTLSCSQTLNHNVMYWYQQKSSQAPKLLFHYYDKDFNNEADTPDNFQSRRPNTSFCFLDIRSPGLGDTAMYLCATSRDSAGLLEQYFGPGTRLTVT.

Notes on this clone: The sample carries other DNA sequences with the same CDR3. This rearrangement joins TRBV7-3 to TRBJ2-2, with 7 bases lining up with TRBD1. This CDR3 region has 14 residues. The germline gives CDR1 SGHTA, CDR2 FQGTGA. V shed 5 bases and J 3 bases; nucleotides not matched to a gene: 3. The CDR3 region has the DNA TGTGCCAGCAGCCGAGACAGGGACACCGGGGAGCTGTTTTTT. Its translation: CASSRDRDTGELFF. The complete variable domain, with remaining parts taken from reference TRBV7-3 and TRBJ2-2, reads GAGVSQTPSNKVTEKGKYVELRCDPISGHTALYWYRQSLGQGPEFLIYFQGTGAADDSGLPNDRFFAVRPEGSVSTLKIQRTERGDSAVYLCASSRDRDTGELFFGEGSRLTVL.

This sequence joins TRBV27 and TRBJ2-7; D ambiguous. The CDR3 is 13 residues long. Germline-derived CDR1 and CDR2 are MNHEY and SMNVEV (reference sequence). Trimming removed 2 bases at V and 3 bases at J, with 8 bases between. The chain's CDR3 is CASSLEPNYEQYF. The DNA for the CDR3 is TGTGCCAGCAGTTTAGAACCGAACTACGAGCAGTACTTC.

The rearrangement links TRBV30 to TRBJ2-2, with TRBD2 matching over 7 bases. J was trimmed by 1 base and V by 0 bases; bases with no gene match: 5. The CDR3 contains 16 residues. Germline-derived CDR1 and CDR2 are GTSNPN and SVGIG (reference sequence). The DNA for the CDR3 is TGTGCCTGGAGTGTACGTGGGAGGGGGAACACCGGGGAGCTGTTTTTT. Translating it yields CAWSVRGRGNTGELFF.

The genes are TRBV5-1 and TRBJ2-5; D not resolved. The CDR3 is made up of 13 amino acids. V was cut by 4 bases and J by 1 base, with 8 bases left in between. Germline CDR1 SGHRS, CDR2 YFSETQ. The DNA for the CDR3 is TGCGCCAGCAGCGCACCTCCCCAAGAGACCCAGTACTTC. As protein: CASSAPPQETQYF.

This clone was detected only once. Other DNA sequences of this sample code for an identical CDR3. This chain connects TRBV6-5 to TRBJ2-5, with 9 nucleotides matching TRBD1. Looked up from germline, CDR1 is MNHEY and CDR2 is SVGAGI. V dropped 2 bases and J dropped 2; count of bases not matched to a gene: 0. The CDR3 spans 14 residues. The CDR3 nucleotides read TGTGCCAGCAGTTACGGGACAGGGCAAGAGACCCAGTACTTC. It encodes CASSYGTGQETQYF.

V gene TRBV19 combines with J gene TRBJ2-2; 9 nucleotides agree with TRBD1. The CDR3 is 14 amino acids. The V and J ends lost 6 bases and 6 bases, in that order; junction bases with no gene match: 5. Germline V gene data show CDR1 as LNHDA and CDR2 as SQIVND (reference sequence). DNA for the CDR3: TGTGCCAGTAGGACCACAGGGGGCTCCGGGGAGCTGTTTTTT. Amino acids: CASRTTGGSGELFF.

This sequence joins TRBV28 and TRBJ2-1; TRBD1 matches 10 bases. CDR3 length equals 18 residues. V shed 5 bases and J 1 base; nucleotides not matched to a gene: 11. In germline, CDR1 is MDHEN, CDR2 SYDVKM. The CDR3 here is CASSNAGTGASSYNEQFF. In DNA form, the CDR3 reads TGTGCCAGCAGTAACGCCGGGACAGGGGCTTCATCCTACAATGAGCAGTTCTTC.

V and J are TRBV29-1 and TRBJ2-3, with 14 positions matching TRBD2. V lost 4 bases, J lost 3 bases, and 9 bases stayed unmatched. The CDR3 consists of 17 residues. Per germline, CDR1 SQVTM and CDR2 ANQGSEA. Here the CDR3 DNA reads TGCAGCGTTGGGGGACTAGCGGGAGAAGGGGCGACAGATACGCAGTATTTT. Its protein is CSVGGLAGEGATDTQYF.

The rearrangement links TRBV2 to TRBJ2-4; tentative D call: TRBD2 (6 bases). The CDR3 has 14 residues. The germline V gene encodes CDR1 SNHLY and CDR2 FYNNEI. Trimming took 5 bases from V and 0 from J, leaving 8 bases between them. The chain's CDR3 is CASSRGTAKNIQYF. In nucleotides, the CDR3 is TGTGCCAGCAGTCGCGGGACAGCCAAAAACATTCAGTACTTC.

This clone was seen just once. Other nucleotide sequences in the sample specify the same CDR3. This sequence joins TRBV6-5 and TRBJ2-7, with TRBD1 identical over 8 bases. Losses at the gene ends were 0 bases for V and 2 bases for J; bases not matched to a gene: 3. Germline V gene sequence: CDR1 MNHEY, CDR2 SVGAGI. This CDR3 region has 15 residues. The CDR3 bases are TGTGCCAGCAGTTACTCGAACAGGGGGACCTACGAGCAGTACTTC. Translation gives CASSYSNRGTYEQYF.

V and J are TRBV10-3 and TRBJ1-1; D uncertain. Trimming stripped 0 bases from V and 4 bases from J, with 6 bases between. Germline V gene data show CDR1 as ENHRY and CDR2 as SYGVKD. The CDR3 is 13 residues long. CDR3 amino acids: CAISESVATEAFF. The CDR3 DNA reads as TGTGCCATCAGTGAGTCCGTGGCCACTGAAGCTTTCTTT.

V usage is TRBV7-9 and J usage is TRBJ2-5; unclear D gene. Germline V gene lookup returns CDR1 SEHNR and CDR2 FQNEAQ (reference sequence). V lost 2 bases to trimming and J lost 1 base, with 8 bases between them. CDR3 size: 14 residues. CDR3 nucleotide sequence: TGTGCCAGCAGCTTATGGGGTTCCCAAGAGACCCAGTACTTC. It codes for CASSLWGSQETQYF.